This paragraph covers one T cell receptor beta chain sequence. The sample holds a few counts of this clonotype. Its target antigen remains unknown. The input lacks base qualities; no much larger clone sits a single base away. This entry comes from a study of T-cell reconstitution after alpha-beta-depleted transplantation in children (dated by TCRdb to 2016 to 2017). Background for the entire study: Using TCR repertoire profiling, the study quantitatively followed how T-cell immune reconstitution unfolded in children after TCRalphabeta/CD19-depleted allogeneic hematopoietic cell transplantation. The investigation overall reported the following: The apparently early recovery of alphabetaT-cell counts about two months after transplant reportedly depended on only several hundred rapidly expanded clones that came from non-depleted graft cells. Hyperexpanded clone frequencies declined over subsequent months; after one year, T-cell counts and TCRbeta diversity were mostly attributed to newly produced T cells. In some patients, high TCRbeta diversity at day 60 was attributed to recipient T cells and intrathymic progenitors that had survived conditioning.

The sample's treatment or condition, from its label and the paper: allogeneic hematopoietic cell transplantation with graft depleted of TCRalphabeta T cells and CD19 B cells. TCRalphabeta/CD19-depleted allogeneic hematopoietic cell grafts were given to the transplant recipients, all of whom were children. Taken from cysteine to phenylalanine, the CDR3 has 17 residues. Solely the CDR3 DNA is kept, with 51 bases framed from the first base. V and J are trimmed by 4 bases and 3 bases, and the gene matches miss 12 bases of the junction. Taken from the germline V gene (reference sequence), the CDR1 and CDR2 loops are MNHEY and SMNVEV. The library was made by PCR. The data were produced on an Illumina HiSeq 2500. TCR libraries were prepared with molecular barcoding, using unique molecular identifiers to normalize TCRbeta repertoire quantification. Using fastp trimming at Q25 and MiXCR clonotype assembly, TCRdb reanalyzed the public sequencing data and kept in-frame beta chains. Rows are unified per CDR3 protein, each entry keeping the most common DNA and genes. This sample lists nearly 350,000 distinct CDR3 sequences; 15% to 20% were detected once. The top ten hold around 43% of the sample.

The starting material was PBMCs, mostly from graft donor cells, obtained 360 days after TCRalphabeta/CD19-depleted stem cell transplant. Recombination connected TRBV27 to TRBJ2-1, with TRBD2 matching 7 junction bases. This sequence originates from a male patient between 2 and 10 years old who had a stem cell transplant for acute lymphoblastic leukemia, so the T cells may come from the graft donor. The encoded CDR3 is CASSSGITSAFYNEQFF. The DNA sequence is TGTGCCAGCAGTTCGGGTATTACTAGCGCCTTCTACAATGAGCAGTTCTTC.